Below, one T cell receptor beta chain is given with its context. Its target is not known. This sample is part of a study of cytomegalovirus exposure and HLA in healthy donors. The V and J ends lost 1 base and 6 bases respectively, with 3 bases between them. Germline V lookup: CDR1 DFQATT, CDR2 SNEGSKA (reference sequence). The CDR3 extends over 10 amino acids. Vbeta (60) and Jbeta (13) primers were used in the PCR. Data came from immunoSEQ multiplex PCR; TCRdb stores just in-frame clones and leaves some out. The sample yields under 150,000 clones, around 85% seen once. Study results and caveats: The study designated some 180 TCR beta chains cytomegalovirus-associated. A later analysis reported that several of the most significant clusters appeared to be linked to common viral pathogens, among them Epstein-Barr virus.

The sequence was collected from a woman in her 30s in good health and CMV-seropositive. J is TRBJ1-1 and V is TRBV20-1; no definite D call. The specimen sequenced was PBMCs. The CDR3 DNA sequence: TGCAGTGCTAGAGGGCCTGAAGCTTTCTTT. Encoded protein: CSARGPEAFF.